These T cell receptor beta chains were read from a single sample in a study of early T cells in non-severe SARS-CoV-2 infection. TCRdb independently ran MiXCR on the 5' RACE reads; one entry per CDR3 protein. Here the sample spans 90,000 to 130,000 distinct CDR3 sequences, about an eighth being singletons. Sequenced input: whole blood. These receptors were collected from an adult who was a healthcare worker with PCR-confirmed SARS-CoV-2 infection or an uninfected control (not recorded which). Both conserved end residues are part of each CDR3. The D gene is left open where the match is weak. The size of a clone is reported for some rows only, either as once, few or many, or as a class for expanded clones.

len: 14; d_gene: -; abundance: few; j_gene: TRBJ2-2; v_gene: TRBV7-3; CDR3aa: CASRRDTRTGELFF; CDR3nt: TGTGCCAGCAGGAGGGACACCCGCACCGGGGAGCTGTTTTTT
len: 13; d_gene: TRBD2; abundance: many; j_gene: TRBJ2-1; v_gene: TRBV2; CDR3aa: CASRPGTSDEQFF; CDR3nt: TGTGCCAGCAGGCCCGGGACTAGTGATGAGCAGTTCTTC
len: 16; d_gene: -; abundance: once; j_gene: TRBJ1-5; v_gene: TRBV6-6; CDR3aa: CASSYSQGEGNQPHHF; CDR3nt: TGTGCCAGCAGTTACTCGCAGGGAGAGGGCAATCAGCCCCACCATTTT
len: 15; d_gene: TRBD2; abundance: -; j_gene: TRBJ2-3; v_gene: TRBV3-1; CDR3aa: CASSQIAGGPDTQYF; CDR3nt: TGTGCCAGCAGCCAAATAGCGGGAGGGCCAGATACGCAGTATTTT
len: 15; d_gene: TRBD1; abundance: many; j_gene: TRBJ1-4; v_gene: TRBV5-8; CDR3aa: CASSLTGGGGEKLFF; CDR3nt: TGTGCCAGCAGCTTGACAGGGGGCGGGGGAGAAAAACTGTTTTTT
len: 13; d_gene: -; abundance: -; j_gene: TRBJ2-1; v_gene: TRBV12-3/TRBV12-4; CDR3aa: CASSLGRPQGQFF; CDR3nt: TGTGCCAGCAGTTTAGGCAGGCCTCAGGGGCAGTTCTTC
len: 15; d_gene: TRBD1; abundance: many; j_gene: TRBJ2-7; v_gene: TRBV13; CDR3aa: CASRPGQSSSYEQYF; CDR3nt: TGTGCCAGCAGACCGGGACAGAGTAGCTCCTACGAGCAGTACTTC
len: 14; d_gene: TRBD2; abundance: many; j_gene: TRBJ2-2; v_gene: TRBV20-1; CDR3aa: CSARVSSGTGELFF; CDR3nt: TGCAGTGCTAGAGTGTCTAGCGGGACCGGGGAGCTGTTTTTT
len: 16; d_gene: -; abundance: few; j_gene: TRBJ1-2; v_gene: TRBV3-1; CDR3aa: CASSSWMRASNYGYTF; CDR3nt: TGTGCCAGCAGCTCCTGGATGAGGGCCTCTAACTATGGCTACACCTTC
len: 14; d_gene: -; abundance: many; j_gene: TRBJ2-5; v_gene: TRBV29-1; CDR3aa: CSVKMEAYQETQYF; CDR3nt: TGCAGCGTTAAAATGGAGGCCTACCAAGAGACCCAGTACTTC
len: 16; d_gene: -; abundance: few; j_gene: TRBJ1-5; v_gene: TRBV6-6; CDR3aa: CASSYVPKGSNQPQHF; CDR3nt: TGTGCCAGCAGTTACGTCCCGAAAGGTAGCAATCAGCCCCAGCATTTT
len: 14; d_gene: -; abundance: -; j_gene: TRBJ2-5; v_gene: TRBV7-3; CDR3aa: CASSLQSGLETQYF; CDR3nt: TGTGCCAGCAGCTTACAAAGCGGACTAGAGACCCAGTACTTC
len: 16; d_gene: TRBD2; abundance: -; j_gene: TRBJ2-5; v_gene: TRBV28; CDR3aa: CASSFTQAGGRETQYF; CDR3nt: TGTGCCAGCAGTTTTACCCAAGCGGGGGGGCGGGAGACCCAGTACTTC
len: 14; d_gene: -; abundance: -; j_gene: TRBJ1-4; v_gene: TRBV19; CDR3aa: CASSSMATNETLFF; CDR3nt: TGTGCCAGTAGCAGCATGGCAACTAATGAAACACTGTTTTTT
len: 12; d_gene: -; abundance: -; j_gene: TRBJ1-6; v_gene: TRBV6-1; CDR3aa: CASSEVDSPLHF; CDR3nt: TGTGCCAGCAGTGAGGTAGATTCACCCCTCCACTTT
len: 12; d_gene: -; abundance: -; j_gene: TRBJ1-6; v_gene: TRBV6-5; CDR3aa: CASSYSDSPLHF; CDR3nt: TGTGCCAGCAGTTACTCCGATTCACCCCTCCACTTT
len: 12; d_gene: -; abundance: many; j_gene: TRBJ1-2; v_gene: TRBV30; CDR3aa: CAWNQRGGGYTF; CDR3nt: TGTGCCTGGAATCAAAGGGGGGGAGGCTACACCTTC
len: 14; d_gene: -; abundance: many; j_gene: TRBJ1-2; v_gene: TRBV29-1; CDR3aa: CSVGQSLVGYGYTF; CDR3nt: TGCAGCGTTGGACAATCCTTGGTAGGCTATGGCTACACCTTC
len: 11; d_gene: TRBD1; abundance: -; j_gene: TRBJ2-7; v_gene: TRBV12-3/TRBV12-4; CDR3aa: CASSRGNEQYF; CDR3nt: TGTGCCAGCAGCAGGGGGAACGAGCAGTACTTC
len: 11; d_gene: -; abundance: -; j_gene: TRBJ1-2; v_gene: TRBV28; CDR3aa: CASQGNYGYTF; CDR3nt: TGTGCCAGCCAGGGGAACTATGGCTACACCTTC
len: 16; d_gene: -; abundance: many; j_gene: TRBJ2-2; v_gene: TRBV29-1; CDR3aa: CSVEDRRGRGTGELFF; CDR3nt: TGCAGCGTTGAAGATCGGAGGGGGCGCGGCACCGGGGAGCTGTTTTTT
len: 14; d_gene: TRBD1; abundance: -; j_gene: TRBJ2-7; v_gene: TRBV7-2; CDR3aa: CASSITGDAYEQYF; CDR3nt: TGTGCCAGCAGCATCACAGGGGACGCCTACGAGCAGTACTTC
len: 15; d_gene: -; abundance: many; j_gene: TRBJ2-1; v_gene: TRBV5-1; CDR3aa: CASSLTAGAINEQFF; CDR3nt: TGCGCCAGCAGCTTGACGGCTGGCGCGATCAATGAGCAGTTCTTC
len: 16; d_gene: -; abundance: -; j_gene: TRBJ2-7; v_gene: TRBV7-9; CDR3aa: CASSPGVSTVSYEQYF; CDR3nt: TGTGCCAGCAGCCCCGGTGTAAGTACAGTTTCCTACGAGCAGTACTTC
len: 11; d_gene: -; abundance: many; j_gene: TRBJ1-1; v_gene: TRBV2; CDR3aa: CASSVHTEAFF; CDR3nt: TGTGCCAGCAGTGTCCACACTGAAGCTTTCTTT
len: 16; d_gene: TRBD1; abundance: -; j_gene: TRBJ2-7; v_gene: TRBV2; CDR3aa: CASSEAQGTVGTEQYF; CDR3nt: TGTGCCAGCAGTGAAGCGCAAGGGACAGTAGGGACCGAGCAGTACTTC
len: 11; d_gene: -; abundance: many; j_gene: TRBJ1-5; v_gene: TRBV20-1; CDR3aa: CSASEVQPQHF; CDR3nt: TGCAGTGCTAGCGAGGTCCAGCCCCAGCATTTT
len: 15; d_gene: -; abundance: -; j_gene: TRBJ2-6; v_gene: TRBV9; CDR3aa: CASRGVFSGANVLTF; CDR3nt: TGTGCCAGCAGGGGTGTCTTCTCTGGGGCCAACGTCCTGACTTTC
len: 11; d_gene: -; abundance: -; j_gene: TRBJ2-7; v_gene: TRBV3-1; CDR3aa: CASSQSFEQYF; CDR3nt: TGTGCCAGCAGCCAATCTTTCGAGCAGTACTTC
len: 15; d_gene: TRBD2; abundance: -; j_gene: TRBJ2-5; v_gene: TRBV11-2; CDR3aa: CASSLLGTSSETQYF; CDR3nt: TGTGCCAGCAGCTTATTGGGGACTAGCTCAGAGACCCAGTACTTC
len: 15; d_gene: TRBD2; abundance: few; j_gene: TRBJ2-1; v_gene: TRBV11-3; CDR3aa: CASSFGLAGIREQFF; CDR3nt: TGTGCCAGCAGCTTCGGACTAGCGGGAATCCGCGAGCAGTTCTTC
len: 15; d_gene: -; abundance: few; j_gene: TRBJ2-1; v_gene: TRBV12-3/TRBV12-4; CDR3aa: CASRAAGWFYNEQFF; CDR3nt: TGTGCCAGCAGGGCCGCAGGGTGGTTCTACAATGAGCAGTTCTTC